The following is a T cell receptor beta chain sequence with its context. The repertoire was sequenced with immunoSEQ multiplex PCR; TCRdb's copy has only in-frame clones and lacks some. This table has 300,000 to 400,000 clones, just over 85% appearing once. V gave up 2 bases and J gave up 2 bases; unmatched junction bases: 9. This CDR3 is 16 amino acids long. Germline-derived CDR1 and CDR2 are MNHEY and SMNVEV (reference sequence). This specimen comes from a study of cytomegalovirus exposure and HLA in healthy donors. The TCR was taken from a woman under 30 in good health and CMV-seronegative. Source material: PBMCs. V and J are TRBV27 and TRBJ2-7; 7 bases match TRBD1. The CDR3 is CASSLGDTGETYEQYF. CDR3 bases: TGTGCCAGCAGTTTAGGTGACACAGGGGAAACCTACGAGCAGTACTTC.